What follows are 15 T cell receptor beta chains derived from one specimen sequenced in a study of T cell changes during pregnancy in multiple sclerosis. Repertoires were generated with immunoSEQ multiplex PCR, while TCRdb's copy carries only in-frame clones and drops some. This table holds about 77,000 clones, 89% found once. Specimen: peripheral blood, collected before pregnancy. These receptors were taken from a female donor with multiple sclerosis, enrolled in a pregnancy study.

The rearrangement joins TRBV2 to TRBJ1-6, with unresolved D. Germline assignment: CDR1 SNHLY and CDR2 FYNNEI. The germline V and J ends were trimmed by 6 bases and 8 bases, with 8 bases remaining between them. The CDR3 has 12 amino acids. CDR3 protein: CASRDGYSPLHF. The CDR3 nucleotides are TGTGCCAGCAGAGACGGGTATTCACCCCTCCACTTT.

V usage is TRBV6-4 and J usage is TRBJ1-1; D not certain. Germline CDR1 is MRHNA and CDR2 is SNTAGT. V lost 8 bases to trimming and J lost 6 bases, with 22 bases between them. The CDR3 contains 15 residues. The CDR3 nucleotides read TGTGCCAGCGGCTTGGTACAGCCCATCCGACCTGAAGCTTTCTTT. Translated: CASGLVQPIRPEAFF.

The chain is built from TRBV28 and TRBJ1-4; weak D call: TRBD1 (6 bases). Trimming left V 6 bases short and J 8 bases short, with 19 bases between. There are 15 residues in the CDR3. Germline CDR1 reads MDHEN; CDR2 reads SYDVKM. The CDR3 is CASSPPNRAGEKLFF. The CDR3 DNA sequence: TGTGCCAGCAGCCCGCCGAACAGGGCTGGAGAAAAACTGTTTTTT.

J is TRBJ1-3 and V is TRBV10-2; 9 bases agree with TRBD1. The CDR3 runs 14 residues. V dropped 9 bases and J dropped 3; count of bases not matched to a gene: 6. In germline, CDR1 is WSHSY, CDR2 SAAADI. Here the CDR3 DNA reads TGCGCCAGTCTGGACAGGGGCGGTGGAAACACCATATATTTT. Its protein is CASLDRGGGNTIYF.

V and J are TRBV28 and TRBJ2-7; D possibly corresponds to TRBD1 (6 bases). The CDR3 length is 14 residues. V lost 6 bases and J 2 bases, leaving 14 bases between the germline ends. CDR1 is MDHEN and CDR2 is SYDVKM in the germline V gene. CDR3 region: CASRRLGATYEQYF. CDR3 DNA: TGTGCCAGCAGGCGTTTGGGGGCCACCTACGAGCAGTACTTC.

This clone has more than one count but fewer than ten. V and J are TRBV7-2 and TRBJ2-3; D possibly corresponds to TRBD2 (5 bases). Germline CDR1 is SGHTA and CDR2 is FQGNSA. Trimming removed 1 base from V and 12 bases from J, with 11 bases in between. The CDR3 consists of 12 residues. The CDR3 DNA reads as TGTGCCAGCAGCTTAGACCGGGGTCTCCAGTATTTT. This gives the protein CASSLDRGLQYF.

V usage is TRBV6-1 and J usage is TRBJ1-3; no clear D. The CDR3 loop spans 13 amino acids. V lost 6 bases, J lost 0 bases, and 6 bases lay in between. Germline loops: CDR1 MNHNS, CDR2 SASEGT. This CDR3 is CASREYSGNTIYF. The CDR3 DNA sequence: TGTGCCAGCAGGGAGTACTCTGGAAACACCATATATTTT.

This clone was counted between two and nine times. The chain couples TRBV7-3 to TRBJ2-5; 10 bases fit TRBD2. Trimming removed 0 bases from V and 5 bases from J; junction bases left unmatched: 3. The V gene's germline CDR1 is SGHTA and CDR2 FQGTGA. This CDR3 is built from 15 residues. CDR3 nucleotide sequence: TGTGCCAGCAGCTTAACGCTAGCGGGGGCGGAGACCCAGTACTTC. Its protein is CASSLTLAGAETQYF.

This sequence joins TRBV25-1 and TRBJ2-2; 12 nucleotides line up with TRBD2. The CDR3 is 16 amino acids. Germline CDR1 reads MGHDK; CDR2 reads SYGVNS. The J segment lost 7 bases and the V segment lost 6 bases, leaving 9 bases of the junction unmatched. The CDR3 coding sequence is TGTGCCAGCAGGACTTCTAGCGGGGGGGCCTACGGGGAGCTGTTTTTT. It codes for CASRTSSGGAYGELFF.

The chain recombines TRBV10-2 with TRBJ1-5, with D tentatively TRBD1 (6 bases). The CDR3 is made up of 13 amino acids. Germline V CDR1 and CDR2: WSHSY, SAAADI. V dropped 4 bases and J dropped 4 bases, with 8 bases sitting between them. Written as DNA, the CDR3 is TGCGCCAGCAGTGGGACAGTGAATCAGCCCCAGCATTTT. It translates to CASSGTVNQPQHF.

The chain has TRBV12-5 and TRBJ1-6; 7 bases are a match to TRBD1. From germline, CDR1 is LGHNT and CDR2 FRNRAP. This CDR3 comprises 20 residues. Trimming removed 6 bases from V and 0 bases from J; junction bases left unmatched: 17. CDR3 sequence reads: CASGQPPRDSNSSYNSPLHF. CDR3 DNA sequence: TGTGCTAGTGGCCAACCCCCCCGGGACAGCAACAGCTCCTATAATTCACCCCTCCACTTT.

The chain uses TRBV4-3 and TRBJ1-1; unclear D gene. There are 19 residues in the CDR3. Germline V gives CDR1 LGHNA, CDR2 YSLEER. The V gene lost 0 bases and the J gene lost 4 bases, with 24 bases spanning the gap. CDR3 in DNA: TGCGCCAGCAGCCAAGATTCTGGACGCGGGCTCGTTTCGGGCACTGAAGCTTTCTTT. Translating it yields CASSQDSGRGLVSGTEAFF.

This clone was picked up one time. This chain uses TRBV10-3 with TRBJ2-3; no clear D. The CDR3 totals 14 residues. In germline, CDR1 is ENHRY, CDR2 SYGVKD. The germline V and J ends were trimmed by 1 base and 0 bases, with 5 bases remaining between them. CDR3 sequence: CAISELASTDTQYF. The CDR3 DNA sequence: TGTGCCATCAGTGAGTTGGCTAGCACAGATACGCAGTATTTT.

This clone was counted a single time. The chain links TRBV5-1 to TRBJ2-3, with 8 bases fitting TRBD2. The J segment lost 5 bases and the V segment lost 4 bases, leaving 9 bases of the junction unmatched. Germline CDR1 is SGHRS and CDR2 is YFSETQ. The CDR3 spans 15 residues. The CDR3 sequence: CASSAGSGGGDTQYF. The CDR3 bases are TGCGCCAGCAGCGCGGGATCGGGGGGGGGAGATACGCAGTATTTT.

The rearrangement links TRBV7-9 to TRBJ2-2; D unresolved. Looked up from germline, CDR1 is SEHNR and CDR2 is FQNEAQ (reference sequence). There are 13 residues in the CDR3. Trimming removed 6 bases at V and 1 base at J, with 6 bases between. CDR3 amino acids: CASRRQNTGELFF. The CDR3, as DNA: TGTGCCAGCAGGAGGCAGAACACCGGGGAGCTGTTTTTT.